This is a list of T cell receptor beta chains from one sample in a study of T cells in Graves' hyperthyroidism and ophthalmopathy. TCRdb re-called the multiplex PCR reads with MiXCR, one entry per CDR3 protein. Of 500,000 to 550,000 distinct CDR3 sequences in the sample, less than 20% were seen once. Sequenced material: blood. The receptor source for this set is a man aged 35-49 years with Graves' ophthalmopathy. CDR3s include the opening cysteine and the closing phenylalanine or tryptophan. A D gene is named only where the DNA matches it firmly. Size values are once, few and many counts, or a class for expanded clones, and some rows have none.

>TRBV3-1|-|-|TRBJ2-5
CASSAQVQGVQETQYF
TGTGCCAGCAGCGCGCAAGTCCAGGGAGTACAAGAGACCCAGTACTTC
>TRBV2|TRBD1|-|TRBJ1-4
CAGGRDSEKLFF
TGTGCCGGCGGCCGGGACAGTGAAAAACTGTTTTTT
>TRBV27|TRBD1|few|TRBJ2-1
CASNRDRGNEQFF
TGTGCCAGCAATAGGGACAGGGGTAATGAGCAGTTCTTC
>TRBV7-2|-|-|TRBJ2-5
CASSLRAEVKTQYF
TGTGCCAGCAGCTTAAGAGCGGAGGTTAAGACCCAGTACTTC
>TRBV20-1|-|-|TRBJ1-1
CSASGSPRGPHEAFF
TGCAGTGCTAGTGGTAGTCCTCGAGGGCCCCATGAAGCTTTCTTT
>TRBV7-9|TRBD1|few|TRBJ2-2
CASSLASGTADTGELFF
TGTGCCAGCAGCTTAGCGTCCGGGACAGCAGACACCGGGGAGCTGTTTTTT
>TRBV12-3/TRBV12-4|-|-|TRBJ1-2
CASSPHGGPYGYTF
TGTGCCAGCAGCCCCCACGGGGGCCCCTATGGCTACACCTTC
>TRBV2|-|many|TRBJ1-2
CARRGLGYTF
TGTGCGCGAAGGGGCCTTGGCTACACCTTC
>TRBV9|-|-|TRBJ2-3
CASSPTPRIEGDTQYF
TGTGCCAGCAGCCCCACTCCCCGGATCGAGGGGGATACGCAGTATTTT
>TRBV6-4|TRBD2|few|TRBJ2-3
CASSERGSGTDTQYF
TGTGCCAGCAGTGAACGCGGGAGCGGCACAGATACGCAGTATTTT
>TRBV11-2|TRBD1|-|TRBJ2-3
CVSNQLSGTGRQDTQYF
TGTGTCAGCAACCAACTATCCGGGACAGGGAGGCAAGATACGCAGTATTTT
>TRBV12-3/TRBV12-4|TRBD2|-|TRBJ2-5
CASTLSGSRDETQYF
TGTGCCAGCACCTTGAGCGGGAGCCGGGATGAGACCCAGTACTTC
>TRBV5-1|-|-|TRBJ1-3
CASSLRSGGGNTIYF
TGCGCCAGCAGCTTGCGTTCAGGTGGAGGAAACACCATATATTTT
>TRBV12-3/TRBV12-4|TRBD2|few|TRBJ2-1
CASSLGVGGPYNEQFF
TGTGCCAGCAGTCTAGGAGTGGGAGGGCCCTACAATGAGCAGTTCTTC
>TRBV7-9|-|-|TRBJ2-6
CASTFGEANVLTF
TGTGCCAGCACCTTTGGGGAGGCCAACGTCCTGACTTTC
>TRBV18|-|many|TRBJ1-5
CASSPGRQSNQPQHF
TGTGCCAGCTCACCAGGTCGACAGTCCAACCAGCCCCAGCATTTT
>TRBV6-1|-|-|TRBJ1-1
CASIWDSQNTEAFF
TGTGCCAGCATATGGGACTCGCAGAACACTGAAGCTTTCTTT
>TRBV18|TRBD2|many|TRBJ2-7
CASSWGLAGVYEQYF
TGTGCCAGCTCATGGGGACTAGCGGGAGTCTACGAGCAGTACTTC
>TRBV4-2|TRBD1|-|TRBJ1-6
CASSQDGTGLDSPLHF
TGTGCCAGCAGCCAAGATGGGACAGGGCTTGATTCACCCCTCCACTTT
>TRBV11-2|-|-|TRBJ2-4
CASSGGVGSLNIQYF
TGTGCCAGCAGTGGGGGCGTGGGCAGCTTAAACATTCAGTACTTC
>TRBV15|-|-|TRBJ2-1
CATSRDRGGHEQFF
TGTGCCACCAGCAGAGATCGGGGCGGCCATGAGCAGTTCTTC
>TRBV7-3|TRBD2|-|TRBJ2-3
CASSLAGGLPTDTQYF
TGTGCCAGCAGCTTAGCGGGAGGGCTACCCACAGATACGCAGTATTTT
>TRBV28|-|many|TRBJ2-7
CASKTLRGKPYEQYF
TGTGCCAGCAAGACCCTTAGGGGTAAACCCTACGAGCAGTACTTC
>TRBV24-1|TRBD1|-|TRBJ2-1
CATSGFGQGRNEQFF
TGTGCCACCAGCGGATTTGGACAGGGAAGGAATGAGCAGTTCTTC
>TRBV12-3/TRBV12-4|-|many|TRBJ2-1
CASSLPGPKYNEQFF
TGTGCCAGCAGCTTACCGGGACCGAAATACAATGAGCAGTTCTTC
>TRBV11-3|TRBD2|-|TRBJ2-2
CASSPRGTSGSEAGELFF
TGTGCCAGCAGCCCCCGGGGCACTAGCGGGAGCGAAGCCGGGGAGCTGTTTTTT
>TRBV6-9|-|once|TRBJ1-1
CASTLVPGTEAFF
TGTGCCAGCACTTTGGTTCCGGGGACTGAGGCTTTCTTT
>TRBV7-8|TRBD1|many|TRBJ2-2
CASRTGGTGELFF
TGTGCCAGCAGGACAGGGGGCACCGGGGAGCTGTTTTTT
>TRBV10-3|TRBD1|few|TRBJ2-3
CAISKKGAEDTQYF
TGTGCCATCAGTAAAAAGGGGGCGGAGGATACGCAGTATTTT
>TRBV4-2|TRBD2|few|TRBJ2-7
CASSQQTGLAGHEQYF
TGTGCCAGCAGCCAACAAACAGGACTAGCAGGCCACGAGCAGTACTTC